Sequencing of this T cell receptor (beta chain) was carried out in a study of blood T cells in healthy people across ages. The study's findings and limits: The recorded TCR beta diversity per million T cells decreased in a roughly linear manner with age. Changes in expanded clonotypes were possibly confounded, as the CMV status of donors was unknown.

The length of the CDR3 is 13 residues. The germline gives CDR1 SEHNR, CDR2 FQNEAQ (reference sequence). V lost 1 base, J lost 6 bases, and 7 bases lay in between. PCR was performed a second time for about 7 to 12 cycles using a sample-barcoded 5' primer and a J-beta primer mix. TCRdb re-analysed the 5' RACE reads in MiXCR, keeping a single row per CDR3 protein. The table lists around 670,000 distinct CDR3 sequences, about 30% of them singletons. Donors were healthy Caucasian individuals from Russia aged roughly 6 to 100. Points on this clonotype: Its specificity is unknown.

This sequence originates from a woman at least 80 years old in good health. The sample was blood. V gene TRBV7-9 combines with J gene TRBJ2-1, with D unclear. CDR3 loop: CASSLETLNEQFF. CDR3 coding DNA: TGTGCCAGCAGCTTAGAGACCCTCAATGAGCAGTTCTTC.